This is a list of T cell receptor beta chains from one sample in a study of OX40 agonist ivuxolimab in advanced cancers. Profiled with immunoSEQ multiplex PCR; TCRdb holds only in-frame clones, not every one. The table shows about 77,000 clones, with around 83% occurring only once. This material consisted of CD4+ or CD8+ T cells sorted from blood, taken in a trial of the OX40 agonist ivuxolimab. The origin of the receptors is an adult with an advanced solid tumor such as melanoma, head and neck, liver or kidney cancer. Each CDR3 is given with its conserved first and last residue. D genes are given only for firm matches. A row's size may be missing; if present it is once, few, many or a size class.

CDR3 protein: CAIGGVLSNQPQHF
CDR3 DNA: TGTGCCATAGGGGGGGTCCTTAGCAATCAGCCCCAGCATTTT
clone size: .
CDR3 length: 14
J gene: TRBJ1-5
D gene: .
V gene: TRBV19

CDR3 protein: CASSTYRGPFEPQHF
CDR3 DNA: TGTGCCAGTAGTACATACAGGGGGCCTTTTGAGCCCCAGCATTTT
clone size: .
CDR3 length: 15
J gene: TRBJ1-5
D gene: TRBD1
V gene: TRBV19

CDR3 protein: CAWSRDSRDEQLFF
CDR3 DNA: TGTGCCTGGAGTCGGGATAGTCGGGATGAACAACTGTTTTTT
clone size: once
CDR3 length: 14
J gene: TRBJ1-4
D gene: .
V gene: TRBV30

CDR3 protein: CASIKIGFSDEQYF
CDR3 DNA: TGTGCCAGCATTAAAATTGGGTTTAGCGACGAGCAGTACTTC
clone size: .
CDR3 length: 14
J gene: TRBJ2-7
D gene: .
V gene: TRBV28

CDR3 protein: CASSLGQGEQYEQYF
CDR3 DNA: TGTGCCAGCTCACTAGGACAGGGGGAACAATACGAGCAGTACTTC
clone size: .
CDR3 length: 15
J gene: TRBJ2-7
D gene: TRBD1
V gene: TRBV18

CDR3 protein: CASSLAGSPPGGQYF
CDR3 DNA: TGTGCCAGCAGCTTGGCGGGCAGTCCCCCAGGAGGGCAGTACTTC
clone size: once
CDR3 length: 15
J gene: TRBJ2-7
D gene: .
V gene: TRBV5-6

CDR3 protein: CASNAGGRTSTDTQYF
CDR3 DNA: TGCGCCAGCAACGCTGGGGGGAGAACTAGCACAGATACGCAGTATTTT
clone size: .
CDR3 length: 16
J gene: TRBJ2-3
D gene: .
V gene: TRBV5-1

CDR3 protein: CASNQGGDQPQHF
CDR3 DNA: TGTGCCAGCAACCAGGGGGGTGATCAGCCCCAGCATTTT
clone size: .
CDR3 length: 13
J gene: TRBJ1-5
D gene: TRBD1
V gene: TRBV6-1

CDR3 protein: CASATDRGHEKLFF
CDR3 DNA: TGTGCCAGCGCTACAGACAGGGGGCACGAAAAACTGTTTTTT
clone size: .
CDR3 length: 14
J gene: TRBJ1-4
D gene: TRBD1
V gene: TRBV7-2

CDR3 protein: CASSLAPRGPRYQETQYF
CDR3 DNA: TGTGCCAGCAGCTTAGCCCCCCGAGGGCCTCGGTACCAAGAGACCCAGTACTTC
clone size: .
CDR3 length: 18
J gene: TRBJ2-5
D gene: .
V gene: TRBV7-9

CDR3 protein: CASSGRDARYEQYF
CDR3 DNA: TGTGCCAGCAGTGGTCGGGACGCCCGCTACGAGCAGTACTTC
clone size: .
CDR3 length: 14
J gene: TRBJ2-7
D gene: .
V gene: TRBV6-5

CDR3 protein: CASSLGDRPKLFF
CDR3 DNA: TGTGCCAGCAGCTTGGGAGACCGCCCAAAACTGTTTTTT
clone size: .
CDR3 length: 13
J gene: TRBJ1-4
D gene: .
V gene: TRBV5-6

CDR3 protein: CASSYSSPGMGYGYTF
CDR3 DNA: TGTGCCAGCAGTTACTCGAGCCCCGGGATGGGCTATGGCTACACCTTC
clone size: .
CDR3 length: 16
J gene: TRBJ1-2
D gene: .
V gene: TRBV6-5

CDR3 protein: CASSRTKSSYEQYF
CDR3 DNA: TGTGCCAGCAGCAGGACGAAGAGCTCCTACGAGCAGTACTTC
clone size: .
CDR3 length: 14
J gene: TRBJ2-7
D gene: .
V gene: TRBV27

CDR3 protein: CAWSVGQRTGELFF
CDR3 DNA: TGTGCCTGGAGTGTAGGGCAGAGGACCGGGGAGCTGTTTTTT
clone size: .
CDR3 length: 14
J gene: TRBJ2-2
D gene: .
V gene: TRBV30

CDR3 protein: CASSLVGRQETQYF
CDR3 DNA: TGTGCCAGCAGCTTAGTCGGCAGGCAAGAGACCCAGTACTTC
clone size: once
CDR3 length: 14
J gene: TRBJ2-5
D gene: .
V gene: TRBV7-2

CDR3 protein: CASSLMVAGTDTQYF
CDR3 DNA: TGCGCCAGCAGCTTGATGGTAGCGGGCACAGATACGCAGTATTTT
clone size: .
CDR3 length: 15
J gene: TRBJ2-3
D gene: .
V gene: TRBV5-1

CDR3 protein: CASSLGGKNEKLFF
CDR3 DNA: TGTGCCAGCAGCTTGGGGGGGAAGAATGAAAAACTGTTTTTT
clone size: .
CDR3 length: 14
J gene: TRBJ1-4
D gene: .
V gene: TRBV7-6

CDR3 protein: CASSLTTGVSPLHF
CDR3 DNA: TGTGCCAGCAGCTTAACGACAGGGGTCTCACCCCTCCACTTT
clone size: .
CDR3 length: 14
J gene: TRBJ1-6
D gene: TRBD1
V gene: TRBV6-5

CDR3 protein: CASSAGTVLYNEQFF
CDR3 DNA: TGTGCCAGCAGCGCCGGGACAGTCCTCTACAATGAGCAGTTCTTC
clone size: .
CDR3 length: 15
J gene: TRBJ2-1
D gene: TRBD1
V gene: TRBV9

CDR3 protein: CASSTRDLSTDTQYF
CDR3 DNA: TGTGCCAGCAGCACTCGGGACCTTAGCACAGATACGCAGTATTTT
clone size: .
CDR3 length: 15
J gene: TRBJ2-3
D gene: .
V gene: TRBV7-9

CDR3 protein: CASSPNTGAEAFF
CDR3 DNA: TGTGCCAGCAGCCCAAACACAGGGGCTGAAGCTTTCTTT
clone size: .
CDR3 length: 13
J gene: TRBJ1-1
D gene: TRBD1
V gene: TRBV7-2

CDR3 protein: CASSPITGGTRDGYTF
CDR3 DNA: TGTGCCAGCTCACCCATAACAGGGGGCACACGGGATGGCTACACCTTC
clone size: .
CDR3 length: 16
J gene: TRBJ1-2
D gene: TRBD1
V gene: TRBV18

CDR3 protein: CASSLAPETQYF
CDR3 DNA: TGTGCCAGCAGCTTGGCCCCCGAGACCCAGTACTTC
clone size: .
CDR3 length: 12
J gene: TRBJ2-5
D gene: .
V gene: TRBV5-5

CDR3 protein: CASSFGGAKNIQYF
CDR3 DNA: TGTGCCAGCAGCTTCGGAGGGGCCAAAAACATTCAGTACTTC
clone size: .
CDR3 length: 14
J gene: TRBJ2-4
D gene: .
V gene: TRBV7-9